The 8 T cell receptor beta chains given below trace back to one sample, sequenced in a study of shared clonotypes between healthy human individuals. Clones were sequenced by immunoSEQ multiplex PCR, and TCRdb holds only the in-frame ones, with some missing. The table records approximately 2.3 million clones, 85% to 95% of them present only once. Material for sequencing was naive CD4+ T cells from PBMCs. The sample's subset: CD45RA+ positively selected. The receptors derive from a young man in good health. Some clones in this sample may be carry-over from other donors' samples.

The chain employs TRBV27 and TRBJ2-3; TRBD2 matches 14 bases. The length of the CDR3 is 15 residues. V gave up 10 bases and J gave up 4 bases; unmatched junction bases: 7. Germline assignment: CDR1 MNHEY and CDR2 SMNVEV (reference sequence). The CDR3 coding sequence is TGTGCCACACAAAGACTAGCGGGAGGGTCAGATACGCAGTATTTT. Residues: CATQRLAGGSDTQYF.

This clone was observed a single time. Other DNA sequences from this sample encode an identical CDR3 as well. The V gene is TRBV28, the J gene TRBJ2-7, with D unclear. The V gene's germline CDR1 is MDHEN and CDR2 SYDVKM. V lost 3 bases and J lost 6, with 9 bases in between. The CDR3 is 12 amino acids. For the CDR3, the DNA is TGTGCCAGCAGTTTTGTGGGCCTCGAGCAGTACTTC. It yields the protein CASSFVGLEQYF.

The chain uses TRBV11-2 and TRBJ2-7; 10 bases line up with TRBD2. Germline V lookup: CDR1 SGHAT, CDR2 FQNNGV. There are 14 residues in the CDR3. With V trimmed by 5 bases and J by 4 bases, 5 bases remained unmatched. CDR3 coding DNA: TGTGCCAGCAGCCCTCTGACTAGCGGGTACGAGCAGTACTTC. Translating gives CASSPLTSGYEQYF.

The gene calls are TRBV18 and TRBJ2-1; D unresolved. Between the trimmed V and J ends, which lost 4 bases and 4 bases, there was a span of 8 bases. This CDR3 spans 13 amino acids. The V gene's germline CDR1 is KGHSH and CDR2 LQKENI. The CDR3 is CASSRRFYNEQFF. Here the CDR3 DNA reads TGTGCCAGCTCACGCAGATTTTACAATGAGCAGTTCTTC.

The V call is TRBV27, the J call TRBJ2-2, with 14 bases that match TRBD2. CDR3 length: 19 residues. The germline V gene encodes CDR1 MNHEY and CDR2 SMNVEV (reference sequence). The trim removed 2 bases at V and 5 bases at J, leaving 10 bases unmatched. CDR3 nucleotide sequence: TGTGCCAGCAGTTTAGTTCTGGGACTAGCGGGAGTTCGTACCGGGGAGCTGTTTTTT. It codes for CASSLVLGLAGVRTGELFF.

J is TRBJ2-1 and V is TRBV5-1; TRBD2 agrees at 7 bases. The CDR3 runs 14 residues. CDR1 is SGHRS and CDR2 is YFSETQ in the germline V gene. With V trimmed by 4 bases and J by 9 bases, 10 bases remained unmatched. The CDR3 bases are TGCGCCAGCAGCGAGGGACTAATGGTGAGTGAGCAGTTCTTC. It yields the protein CASSEGLMVSEQFF.

This clone was detected only once. The J gene is TRBJ2-7, the V gene TRBV29-1; TRBD1 aligns across 7 bases. Germline V lookup: CDR1 SQVTM, CDR2 ANQGSEA. The J segment lost 4 bases and the V segment lost 7 bases, leaving 4 bases of the junction unmatched. This CDR3 has 11 residues. The CDR3 is CSGGQAYEQYF. The CDR3 DNA reads as TGCAGCGGAGGACAGGCTTACGAGCAGTACTTC.

The J gene is TRBJ2-7, the V gene TRBV9; no clear D gene. V shed 0 bases and J shed 6 bases, with 10 bases lying between them. This CDR3 region has 13 residues. Germline V gene data show CDR1 as SGDLS and CDR2 as YYNGEE. CDR3 in DNA: TGTGCCAGCAGCGTAGGGCCGGCTGGCGAGCAGTACTTC. It encodes CASSVGPAGEQYF.